This T cell receptor (beta chain) was obtained from a study of regulatory T cells in long-lasting Graves disease. For the study at large: The term persistent Graves' disease signified upward of 5 years on antithyroid drugs with positive TSH receptor antibodies.

In building TCR beta libraries, iRepertoire HTBI primers were used together with Arm-PCR of CDR3 regions. Study processing details: Across all samples, about 59 TRBV segments and 15 or so TRBJ segments were identified. One entry per CDR3 protein results from TCRdb running MiXCR on the multiplex PCR reads. The V and J calls reflect TCRdb's pipeline rather than the authors' work. Of some 430,000 distinct CDR3 sequences listed, about 22% are singletons. This sample's time point: persistent/refractory GD, antithyroid drugs over 5 years with positive TRAb. Extracted PBMC RNA gave rise to the TCR library. This clonotype was counted ten times or more. Its antigen is undetermined. The study, taken as a whole, reports: Accuracy was perhaps lowered by the small sample size. Examination was confined to peripheral blood, excluding thyroid tissue.

The CDR3 covers 13 residues. Trimming took off 6 bases at V and 3 bases at J, with 8 bases between the two ends. This rearrangement joins TRBV12-3 or TRBV12-4 to TRBJ2-2; TRBD1 is a possible D gene (5 bases). This sequence originates from a female donor with Graves disease. The sequenced sample was peripheral blood mononuclear cells (PBMCs), obtained when the disease was refractory, from a patient treated with antithyroid drugs. The CDR3 DNA reads as TGTGCCAGCAGCTTACAGGACACCGGGGAGCTGTTTTTT. Residues: CASSLQDTGELFF.